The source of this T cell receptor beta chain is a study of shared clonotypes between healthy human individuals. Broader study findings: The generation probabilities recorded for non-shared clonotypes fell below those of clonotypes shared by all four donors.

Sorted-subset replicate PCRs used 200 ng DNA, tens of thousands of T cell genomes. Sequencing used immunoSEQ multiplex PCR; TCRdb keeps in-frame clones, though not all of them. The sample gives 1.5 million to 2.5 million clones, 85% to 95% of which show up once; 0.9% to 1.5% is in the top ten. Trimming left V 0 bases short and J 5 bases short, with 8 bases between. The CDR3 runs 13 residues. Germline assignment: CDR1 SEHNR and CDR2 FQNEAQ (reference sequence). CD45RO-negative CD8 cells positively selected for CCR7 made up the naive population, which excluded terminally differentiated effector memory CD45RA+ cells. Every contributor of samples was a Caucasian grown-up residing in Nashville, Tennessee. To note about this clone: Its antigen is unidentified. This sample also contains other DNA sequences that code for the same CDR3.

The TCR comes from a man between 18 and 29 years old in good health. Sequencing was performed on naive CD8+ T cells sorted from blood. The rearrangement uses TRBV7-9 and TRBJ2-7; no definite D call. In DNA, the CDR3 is TGTGCCAGCAGCTTAGCCCCCATCAACGAGCAGTACTTC. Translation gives CASSLAPINEQYF.